These 27 T cell receptor beta chains originate from one sample sequenced in a study of identical twins. TCRdb re-called the 5' RACE reads through MiXCR, storing one row per CDR3 protein. Among roughly 690,000 distinct CDR3 sequences, 5.5% to 6.5% were seen once, and the ten largest hold roughly 1.6%. The source material was naive T cells sorted from blood. Receptor source: a man between 18 and 35 years old in good health.

The rearrangement joins TRBV10-3 to TRBJ2-2; D is unclear. CDR1 and CDR2 (germline): ENHRY, SYGVKD. V gave up 3 bases and J gave up 4 bases, with 9 bases separating them. The CDR3 has 14 amino acids. The CDR3 is CAISDLDPTGELFF. Here the CDR3 DNA reads TGTGCCATCAGTGACTTGGATCCCACCGGGGAGCTGTTTTTT.

The table lists this clonotype with many counts. J is TRBJ2-5 and V is TRBV5-1, with no clear D. V shed 0 bases and J shed 7 bases, with 10 bases lying between them. Germline CDR1 is SGHRS and CDR2 is YFSETQ. The length of the CDR3 is 13 residues. In DNA form, the CDR3 reads TGCGCCAGCAGCTTGGAAAGATGGGGGACCCAGTACTTC. This gives the protein CASSLERWGTQYF.

The V call is TRBV29-1, the J call TRBJ2-1, with a possible D match to TRBD1 (5 bases). In germline, CDR1 is SQVTM, CDR2 ANQGSEA. This CDR3 comprises 13 residues. V lost 5 bases, J lost 8 bases, and 16 bases lay in between. The CDR3: CSVRSGNLDEQFF. CDR3 DNA sequence: TGCAGCGTTCGGTCAGGGAATTTAGATGAGCAGTTCTTC.

This sequence joins TRBV7-9 and TRBJ2-7; a possible D gene is TRBD2 (5 bases). V was cut by 1 base and J by 7 bases, with 8 bases left in between. CDR1 SEHNR and CDR2 FQNEAQ come from the germline V gene (reference sequence). The CDR3 spans 12 residues. DNA of the CDR3: TGTGCCAGCAGCTTAGGGACTGGAGAGCAGTACGTC. It codes for CASSLGTGEQYV.

Many counts were recorded for this clonotype. The chain has TRBV4-3 and TRBJ1-1; D not certain. Trimming took 7 bases from V and 5 from J, leaving 17 bases between them. The CDR3 has 14 residues. Germline V CDR1 and CDR2: LGHNA, YSLEER. CDR3 nucleotide sequence: TGCGCCAGCACGGGTCAGATAACTAAAACTGAAGCTTTCTTT. Its translation is CASTGQITKTEAFF.

This clonotype has at least ten counts. DNA for the CDR3: TGCGCCAGCAGTTATCGGCAGAATCCCTTGGATGAGCAGTTCTTC. Its protein is CASSYRQNPLDEQFF. The chain joins TRBV4-3 to TRBJ2-1; D call uncertain. Germline assignment: CDR1 LGHNA and CDR2 YSLEER. This CDR3 spans 15 amino acids. Trimming stripped 6 bases from V and 8 bases from J, with 20 bases between.

The table lists this clonotype with many counts. J is TRBJ2-3 and V is TRBV27; D remains unclear. Trimming pared 2 bases from V and 4 bases from J, leaving 10 bases between. The CDR3 runs to 14 residues. CDR1 is MNHEY, CDR2 SMNVEV, per germline (reference sequence). The CDR3 region is CASSLEGPADTQYF. CDR3 in DNA: TGTGCCAGCAGTTTAGAAGGGCCAGCAGATACGCAGTATTTT.

This clonotype has at least ten counts. This rearrangement joins TRBV5-1 to TRBJ1-4; D remains ambiguous. The CDR3 extends over 13 amino acids. Germline V gene lookup returns CDR1 SGHRS and CDR2 YFSETQ. V lost 4 bases to trimming and J lost 12 bases, with 16 bases between them. The CDR3 DNA reads TGCGCCAGCAGCCCGTCTGCTCTCGGGGAACTGTTTTTT. Translation gives CASSPSALGELFF.

This clonotype has ten or more counts. This sequence joins TRBV29-1 and TRBJ2-1; 15 bases agree with TRBD2. The CDR3 has 14 residues. Germline V gene data show CDR1 as SQVTM and CDR2 as ANQGSEA. V lost 6 bases and J lost 7; bases outside the gene matches: 4. The CDR3 sequence is CSVDGLAGGNEQFF. CDR3 nucleotide sequence: TGCAGCGTCGACGGACTAGCGGGAGGGAATGAGCAGTTCTTC.

This clonotype was seen ten or more times. CDR3 bases: TGTGCCAGCAGCACTCCGACCCCTTTTGGGGGGCGCGATTATGGCTACACCTTC. It translates to CASSTPTPFGGRDYGYTF. The chain uses TRBV12-3 or TRBV12-4 and TRBJ1-2, with D maybe TRBD1 (6 bases). The CDR3 is 18 residues long. The ends were cut back, 6 bases at V and 5 bases at J, with 28 bases in the middle.

The gene calls are TRBV9 and TRBJ2-5, with D hard to call. CDR1 and CDR2 (germline): SGDLS, YYNGEE. V gave up 4 bases and J gave up 1 base, with 11 bases separating them. The CDR3 totals 14 residues. The CDR3 loop is CASSNPLSQETQYF. In DNA, the CDR3 is TGTGCCAGCAGCAACCCCCTGTCCCAAGAGACCCAGTACTTC.

The chain carries TRBV15 and TRBJ1-1; TRBD1 is a possible D gene (5 bases). The CDR3 totals 16 residues. Per germline, CDR1 LNHNV and CDR2 YYDKDF (reference sequence). V lost 0 bases and J lost 3, with 14 bases in between. CDR3 protein: CATSRDVLGGDTEAFF. CDR3 DNA sequence: TGTGCCACCAGCAGAGATGTTCTTGGGGGGGACACTGAAGCTTTCTTT.

In its sample, this clonotype was seen a few times. The chain couples TRBV20-1 to TRBJ2-1; TRBD2 matches 7 bases. V gave up 3 bases and J gave up 5 bases; unmatched junction bases: 7. The germline V gene encodes CDR1 DFQATT and CDR2 SNEGSKA (reference sequence). CDR3 length: 14 residues. CDR3 sequence (DNA): TGCAGTGCTAGTGCGGGGGAGATGAACAATGAGCAGTTCTTC. Translation: CSASAGEMNNEQFF.

This clonotype was seen only a few times. The chain has TRBV7-8 and TRBJ1-1; 9 nucleotides line up with TRBD1. CDR1 and CDR2 from the germline V gene are SGHVS and FQNEAQ. With V trimmed by 5 bases and J by 4 bases, 11 bases remained unmatched. This CDR3 spans 16 amino acids. This CDR3 reads CASSLQLGQGITEAFF. DNA of the CDR3: TGTGCCAGCAGCCTTCAACTGGGACAGGGTATCACTGAAGCTTTCTTT.

The chain joins TRBV7-9 to TRBJ2-1; D might be TRBD2 (6 bases). CDR3 length: 15 amino acids. Germline V gene data show CDR1 as SEHNR and CDR2 as FQNEAQ (reference sequence). V lost 2 bases, J lost 3 bases, and 11 bases lay in between. The CDR3 loop is CASSLRLGDYNEQFF. The CDR3 region has the DNA TGTGCCAGCAGCTTACGACTAGGAGACTACAATGAGCAGTTCTTC.

This clonotype was observed at least ten times. The chain carries TRBV7-9 and TRBJ2-1; D may be TRBD1 or TRBD2 (5 bases each). Germline-derived CDR1 and CDR2 are SEHNR and FQNEAQ (reference sequence). The CDR3 is 11 amino acids. Deletions cut 7 bases from V and 7 bases from J, with 8 bases between. The chain's CDR3 is CASNGGNEQFF. CDR3 in DNA: TGTGCCAGCAATGGGGGAAATGAGCAGTTCTTC.

This clonotype appeared many times. The chain employs TRBV4-3 and TRBJ2-1; TRBD1 agrees at 9 bases. Germline V gene sequence: CDR1 LGHNA, CDR2 YSLEER. CDR3 length equals 15 residues. Unmatched junction bases numbered 5, after V lost 1 base and J lost 7 bases. The CDR3 region has the DNA TGCGCCAGCAGCCAAGGGACAGGGGTGGAGAATGAGCAGTTCTTC. The encoded protein is CASSQGTGVENEQFF.

The chain carries TRBV6-5 and TRBJ2-1; a possible D gene is TRBD2 (5 bases). Trimming shortened V by 0 bases and J by 5 bases, and 20 bases separated the two germline ends. The CDR3 consists of 18 residues. Per the germline V gene, CDR1 is MNHEY and CDR2 is SVGAGI. DNA of the CDR3: TGTGCCAGCAGTTACTCGAACCGGGATGTTGGTCTCCACAATGAGCAGTTCTTC. Translating it yields CASSYSNRDVGLHNEQFF.

On this clonotype: Given a much more abundant clone one base away, this may be a read error. CDR3 region: CGAWGEGQAGETQYF. The CDR3 bases are TGCGGTGCATGGGGGGAGGGCCAAGCGGGGGAGACCCAGTACTTC. J is TRBJ2-5 and V is TRBV20-1; TRBD2 matches 7 bases. CDR3 size: 15 residues. Looked up from germline, CDR1 is DFQATT and CDR2 is SNEGSKA (reference sequence).

This clonotype was seen only a few times. This chain links TRBV5-1 with TRBJ2-3; D may be TRBD1 (6 bases). Germline CDR1 is SGHRS and CDR2 is YFSETQ. This CDR3 spans 13 amino acids. V was trimmed by 2 bases and J by 10 bases, leaving 14 bases between them. This CDR3 reads CASSLQTEGAQYF. In nucleotides, the CDR3 is TGCGCCAGCAGCTTACAAACCGAGGGGGCGCAGTATTTT.

This clonotype was counted at least ten times. V is TRBV5-1 and J is TRBJ1-1; D gene unclear. CDR3 length: 15 residues. V was shortened by 4 bases and J by 2 bases, with 15 bases between the two germline ends. CDR1 SGHRS and CDR2 YFSETQ come from the germline V gene. CDR3 region: CASSRTLDGNTEAFF. The CDR3 DNA reads as TGCGCCAGCAGCCGAACTCTCGACGGTAACACTGAAGCTTTCTTT.

This clonotype has ten or more counts. The V and J genes are TRBV7-8 and TRBJ2-7; no clear D gene. With 1 base removed from V and 5 bases from J, the gap between germline ends came to 15 bases. CDR3 length: 15 residues. Germline V gene sequence: CDR1 SGHVS, CDR2 FQNEAQ. DNA of the CDR3: TGTGCCAGCAGCTTAGTTATCAGCCCATTTGACGAGCAGTACTTC. This translates into CASSLVISPFDEQYF.

This clonotype has at least ten counts. This chain uses TRBV21-1 with TRBJ2-1. TRBV21-1 is flagged as a pseudogene. This CDR3 spans 15 amino acids. CDR3 DNA: TGTGCCAGCATTACGGGAGGAGGCTCCTACAATGAGCAGTTCTTC. It codes for CASITGGGSYNEQFF.

This chain uses TRBV6-5 with TRBJ1-5; D unclear. Trimming removed 0 bases at V and 6 bases at J, with 12 bases between. The CDR3 covers 15 residues. Looked up from germline, CDR1 is MNHEY and CDR2 is SVGAGI. The CDR3 loop reads CASSYSPAAGQPQHF. The CDR3 region has the DNA TGTGCCAGCAGTTACTCGCCGGCGGCGGGTCAGCCCCAGCATTTT.

This clonotype was seen many times. The chain couples TRBV20-1 to TRBJ1-6; TRBD1 matches at 8 bases. This CDR3 region has 15 residues. Germline V CDR1 and CDR2: DFQATT, SNEGSKA (reference sequence). The junction had 11 bases not matched to a gene; V was cut back by 6 bases and J by 7 bases. CDR3 nucleotide sequence: TGCAGTGCCCGACAGGGGAAGTTAGGGAATTCACCCCTCCACTTT. Translating gives CSARQGKLGNSPLHF.

Many counts were recorded for this clonotype. The chain joins TRBV7-9 to TRBJ2-1; D possibly corresponds to TRBD1 (5 bases). The V end was cut by 4 bases, the J end by 6 bases, with 19 bases between. This CDR3 contains 16 residues. Looked up from germline, CDR1 is SEHNR and CDR2 is FQNEAQ (reference sequence). The CDR3 is CASSSWGLTQGNEQFF. The CDR3 region has the DNA TGTGCCAGCAGCTCCTGGGGCCTCACCCAGGGCAATGAGCAGTTCTTC.

This clonotype was counted ten times or more. V and J are TRBV15 and TRBJ2-7; D is possibly TRBD2 (6 bases). CDR3 length equals 14 residues. Trimming stripped 4 bases from V and 9 bases from J, with 19 bases between. Per germline, CDR1 LNHNV and CDR2 YYDKDF (reference sequence). CDR3 coding DNA: TGTGCCACCAGCACCTTGGGGGAGGTGCAACTGCAGTACTTC. Amino acids: CATSTLGEVQLQYF.